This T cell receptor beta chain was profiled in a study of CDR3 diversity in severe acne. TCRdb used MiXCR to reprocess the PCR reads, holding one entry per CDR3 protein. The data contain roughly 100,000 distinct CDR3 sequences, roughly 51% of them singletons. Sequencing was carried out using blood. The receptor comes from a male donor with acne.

CDR3 in amino acids: CAISPGSGIKETQYF. Here the CDR3 DNA reads TGTGCCATCAGTCCCGGGTCAGGGATTAAGGAGACCCAGTACTTC. This chain joins TRBV10-3 and TRBJ2-5; TRBD1 might be the D (5 bases). Germline CDR1 reads ENHRY; CDR2 reads SYGVKD. The CDR3 consists of 15 residues. The V gene lost 5 bases and the J gene lost 5 bases, with 18 bases spanning the gap.